This is a list of T cell receptor beta chains from one sample in a study of CD8+ T cells in alopecia areata. Assay used: immunoSEQ multiplex PCR; TCRdb lists only in-frame clones, some missing. Here the sample spans about 120,000 clones, 56% being singletons. The sample in question was CD4+ T cells sorted from blood, obtained at week 24, from a patient treated with tofacitinib. The origin of the receptors is a human donor with alopecia areata. The CDR3 runs from the conserved cysteine through the conserved F or W. Fields, in order: V gene, clone size, CDR3 length, J gene, CDR3 protein. Rows may omit the clone size; those that give it use once, few, many or a size class.

>TRBV29-1|NA|12|TRBJ2-7
CSVSDTSYEQYF
>TRBV2|NA|15|TRBJ1-1
CASRLQGPVNTEAFF
>TRBV15|NA|16|TRBJ2-5
CATSGSPDRAAGTQYF
>TRBV5-1|NA|16|TRBJ2-1
CASSLMDSGGTNEQFF
>TRBV4-3|NA|16|TRBJ1-6
CASSQAQGSYNSPLHF
>TRBV4-1|NA|16|TRBJ2-5
CASSPPPGLAWETQYF
>TRBV7-2|NA|14|TRBJ2-2
CASSLVLGSGELFF
>TRBV2|NA|12|TRBJ2-7
CASGDNRYEQYF
>TRBV30|NA|15|TRBJ1-2
CAWSGVQGLWGGYTF
>TRBV7-8|few|14|TRBJ1-5
CASSSEGLSQPQHF
>TRBV5-1|NA|14|TRBJ2-7
CASSFGDRDYEQYF
>TRBV27|NA|16|TRBJ2-1
CASSEGAQGSYNEQFF